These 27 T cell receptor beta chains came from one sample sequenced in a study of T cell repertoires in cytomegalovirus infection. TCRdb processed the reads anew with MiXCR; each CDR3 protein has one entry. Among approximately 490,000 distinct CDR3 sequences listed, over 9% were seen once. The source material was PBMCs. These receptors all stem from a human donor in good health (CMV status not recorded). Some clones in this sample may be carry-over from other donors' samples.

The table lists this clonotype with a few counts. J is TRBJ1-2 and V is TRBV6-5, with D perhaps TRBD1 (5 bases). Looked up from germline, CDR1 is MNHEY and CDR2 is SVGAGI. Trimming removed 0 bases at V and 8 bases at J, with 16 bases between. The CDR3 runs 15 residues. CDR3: CASSYSSGNPGGYTF. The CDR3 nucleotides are TGTGCCAGCAGTTACTCGAGTGGCAACCCAGGGGGCTACACCTTC.

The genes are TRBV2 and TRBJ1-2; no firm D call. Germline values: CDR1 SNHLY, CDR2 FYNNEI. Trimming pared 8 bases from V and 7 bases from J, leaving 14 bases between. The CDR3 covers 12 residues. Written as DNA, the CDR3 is TGTGCCAGCTTCGGAAGGGTGGGTGGCTACACCTTC. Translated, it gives CASFGRVGGYTF.

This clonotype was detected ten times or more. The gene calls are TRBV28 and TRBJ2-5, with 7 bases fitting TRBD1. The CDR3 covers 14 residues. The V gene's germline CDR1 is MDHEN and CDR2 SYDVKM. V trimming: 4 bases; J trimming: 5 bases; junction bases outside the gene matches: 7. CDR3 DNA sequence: TGTGCCAGCAGTTCTAGGACAGGTGTGGAGACCCAGTACTTC. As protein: CASSSRTGVETQYF. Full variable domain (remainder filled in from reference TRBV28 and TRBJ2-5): DVKVTQSSRYLVKRTGEKVFLECVQDMDHENMFWYRQDPGLGLRLIYFSYDVKMKEKGDIPEGYSVSREKKERFSLILESASTNQTSMYLCASSSRTGVETQYFGPGTRLLVL.

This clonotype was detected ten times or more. The CDR3 bases are TGTGCCAGCAGTGAACTAGCGGGGGACACCGGGGAGCTGTTTTTT. Amino acids: CASSELAGDTGELFF. The chain links TRBV2 to TRBJ2-2, with 10 bases aligning to TRBD2. Germline CDR1 is SNHLY and CDR2 is FYNNEI. This CDR3 has 15 residues. V lost 2 bases and J lost 3; bases outside the gene matches: 0.

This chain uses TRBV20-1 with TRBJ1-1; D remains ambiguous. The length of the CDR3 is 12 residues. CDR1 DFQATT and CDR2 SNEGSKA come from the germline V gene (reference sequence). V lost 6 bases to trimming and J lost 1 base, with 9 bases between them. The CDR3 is CSASPTNTEAFF. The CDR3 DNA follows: TGCAGTGCCTCACCAACGAACACTGAAGCTTTCTTT.

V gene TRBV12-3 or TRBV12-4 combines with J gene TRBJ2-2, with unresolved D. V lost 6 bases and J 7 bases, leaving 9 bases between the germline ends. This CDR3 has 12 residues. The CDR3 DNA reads TGTGCCAGCAGCTTCACCGTCGGGGAGCTGTTTTTT. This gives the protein CASSFTVGELFF.

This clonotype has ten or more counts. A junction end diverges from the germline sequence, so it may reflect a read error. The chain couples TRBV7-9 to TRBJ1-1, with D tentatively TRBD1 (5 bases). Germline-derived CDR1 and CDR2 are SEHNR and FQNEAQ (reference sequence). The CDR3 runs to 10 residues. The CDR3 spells CASSPGPVQF. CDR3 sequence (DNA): TGTGCCAGCAGCCCGGGGCCAGTGCAATTT.

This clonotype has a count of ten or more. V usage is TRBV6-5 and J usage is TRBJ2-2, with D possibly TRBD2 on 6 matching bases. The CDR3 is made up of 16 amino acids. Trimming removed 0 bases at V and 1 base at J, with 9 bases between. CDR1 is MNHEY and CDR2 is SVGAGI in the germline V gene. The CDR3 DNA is TGTGCCAGCAGTTACTCGCTCGGGAGGAACACCGGGGAGCTGTTTTTT. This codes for CASSYSLGRNTGELFF.

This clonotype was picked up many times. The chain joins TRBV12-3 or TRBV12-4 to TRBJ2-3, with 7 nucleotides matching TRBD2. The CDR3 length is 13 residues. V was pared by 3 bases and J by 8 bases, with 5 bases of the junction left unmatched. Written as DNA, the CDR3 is TGTGCCAGCAGTTTGCTAGGGAGGGCTACGCAGTATTTT. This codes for CASSLLGRATQYF.

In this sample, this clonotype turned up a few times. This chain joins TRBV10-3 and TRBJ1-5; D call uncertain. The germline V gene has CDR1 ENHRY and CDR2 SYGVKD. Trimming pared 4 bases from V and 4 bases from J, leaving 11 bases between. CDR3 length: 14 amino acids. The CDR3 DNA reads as TGTGCCATCAGTGCCAGTGACGGGAATCAGCCCCAGCATTTT. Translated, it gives CAISASDGNQPQHF.

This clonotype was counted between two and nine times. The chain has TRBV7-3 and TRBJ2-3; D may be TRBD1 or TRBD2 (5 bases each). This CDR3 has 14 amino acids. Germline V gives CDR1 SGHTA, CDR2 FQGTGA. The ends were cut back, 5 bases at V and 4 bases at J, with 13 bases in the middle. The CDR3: CASSPGTSPDTQYF. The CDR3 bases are TGTGCCAGCAGCCCAGGGACCAGCCCAGATACGCAGTATTTT.

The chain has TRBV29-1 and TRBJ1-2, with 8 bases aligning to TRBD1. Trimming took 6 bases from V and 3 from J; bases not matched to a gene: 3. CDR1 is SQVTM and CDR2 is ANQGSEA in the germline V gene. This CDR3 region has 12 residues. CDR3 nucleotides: TGCAGCGTCACAGGGGGAGACTATGGCTACACCTTC. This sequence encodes CSVTGGDYGYTF.

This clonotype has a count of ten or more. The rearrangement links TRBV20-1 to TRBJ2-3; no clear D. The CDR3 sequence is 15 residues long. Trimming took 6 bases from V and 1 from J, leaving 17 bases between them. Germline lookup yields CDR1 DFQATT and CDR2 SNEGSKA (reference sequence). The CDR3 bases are TGCAGTGCCCCCCGCAGTGGCCCTGGCACAGATACGCAGTATTTT. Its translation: CSAPRSGPGTDTQYF.

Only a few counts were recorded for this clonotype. The CDR3 region has the DNA TGTGCCACCAGTGATTCCCGGGACCCCCGACAAGAGCAGTTCTTC. Translating gives CATSDSRDPRQEQFF. The chain is built from TRBV24-1 and TRBJ2-1; D might be TRBD1 or TRBD2, each matching 5 bases. V lost 2 bases to trimming and J lost 10 bases, with 17 bases between them. CDR1 KGHDR and CDR2 SFDVKD come from the germline V gene. The CDR3 is 15 residues long.

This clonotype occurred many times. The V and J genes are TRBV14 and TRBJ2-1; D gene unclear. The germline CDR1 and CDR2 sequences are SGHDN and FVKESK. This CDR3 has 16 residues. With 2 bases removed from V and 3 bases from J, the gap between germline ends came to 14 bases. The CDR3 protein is CASSQSWTRRYNEQFF. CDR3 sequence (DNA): TGTGCCAGCAGCCAATCTTGGACCCGTCGCTACAATGAGCAGTTCTTC.

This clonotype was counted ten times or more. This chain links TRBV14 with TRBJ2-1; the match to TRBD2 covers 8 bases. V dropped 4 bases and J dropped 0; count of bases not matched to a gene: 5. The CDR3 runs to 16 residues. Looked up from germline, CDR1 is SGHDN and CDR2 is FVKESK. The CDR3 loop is CASSPPAGGSYNEQFF. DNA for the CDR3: TGTGCCAGCAGCCCCCCTGCGGGGGGCTCCTACAATGAGCAGTTCTTC.

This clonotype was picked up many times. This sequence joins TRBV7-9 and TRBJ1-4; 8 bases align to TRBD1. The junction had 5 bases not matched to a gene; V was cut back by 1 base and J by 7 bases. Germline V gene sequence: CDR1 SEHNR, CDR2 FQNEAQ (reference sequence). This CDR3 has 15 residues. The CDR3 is CASSLGDRLGEKLFF. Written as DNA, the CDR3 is TGTGCCAGCAGCTTAGGGGACAGGTTGGGTGAAAAACTGTTTTTT.

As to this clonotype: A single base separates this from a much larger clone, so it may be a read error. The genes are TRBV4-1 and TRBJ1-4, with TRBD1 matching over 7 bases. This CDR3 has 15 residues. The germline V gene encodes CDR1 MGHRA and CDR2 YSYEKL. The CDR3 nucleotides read TGCGCCAACAGCCCTCCGGGACAGCGGACATCTAAACTGTTTTTT. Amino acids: CANSPPGQRTSKLFF.

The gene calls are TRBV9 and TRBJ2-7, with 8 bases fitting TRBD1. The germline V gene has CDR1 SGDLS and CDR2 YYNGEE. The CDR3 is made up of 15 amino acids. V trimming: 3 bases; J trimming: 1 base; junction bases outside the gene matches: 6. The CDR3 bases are TGTGCCAGCAGCGAGAGGGGGACAGGATCCTACGAGCAGTACTTC. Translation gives CASSERGTGSYEQYF.

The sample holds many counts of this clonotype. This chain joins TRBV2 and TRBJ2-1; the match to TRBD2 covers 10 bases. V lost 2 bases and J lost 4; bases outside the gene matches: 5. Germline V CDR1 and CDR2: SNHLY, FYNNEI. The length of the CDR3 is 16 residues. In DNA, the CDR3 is TGTGCCAGCAGTGAAACTAGCGGGGTGCTATACAATGAGCAGTTCTTC. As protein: CASSETSGVLYNEQFF.

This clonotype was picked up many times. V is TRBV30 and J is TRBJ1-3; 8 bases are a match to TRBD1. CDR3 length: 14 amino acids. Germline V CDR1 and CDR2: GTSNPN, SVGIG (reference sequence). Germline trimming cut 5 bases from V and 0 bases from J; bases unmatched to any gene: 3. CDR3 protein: CAWQGAYSGNTIYF. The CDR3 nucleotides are TGTGCCTGGCAGGGGGCCTACTCTGGAAACACCATATATTTT.

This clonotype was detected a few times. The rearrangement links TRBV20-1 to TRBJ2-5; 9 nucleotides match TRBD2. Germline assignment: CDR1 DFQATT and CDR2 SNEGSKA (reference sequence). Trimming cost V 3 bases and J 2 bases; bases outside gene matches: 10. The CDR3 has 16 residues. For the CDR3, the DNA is TGCAGTGCTAGCCCCCTGACTAGCGGAGATCAAGAGACCCAGTACTTC. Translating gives CSASPLTSGDQETQYF.

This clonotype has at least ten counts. The CDR3 loop reads CASIKGNNQPQHF. The CDR3 nucleotides are TGTGCCAGCATAAAGGGGAATAATCAGCCCCAGCATTTT. The V call is TRBV6-1, the J call TRBJ1-5; tentative D call: TRBD1 (5 bases). CDR3 length equals 13 residues. With 7 bases removed from V and 4 bases from J, the gap between germline ends came to 11 bases. Germline lookup yields CDR1 MNHNS and CDR2 SASEGT.

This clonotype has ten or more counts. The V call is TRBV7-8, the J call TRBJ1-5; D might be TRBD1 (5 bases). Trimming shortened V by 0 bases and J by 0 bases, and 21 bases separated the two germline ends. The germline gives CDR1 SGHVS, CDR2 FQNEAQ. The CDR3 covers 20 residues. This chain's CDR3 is CASSLARSVYGAHSNQPQHF. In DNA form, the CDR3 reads TGTGCCAGCAGCTTAGCGAGATCGGTCTACGGGGCCCATAGCAATCAGCCCCAGCATTTT.

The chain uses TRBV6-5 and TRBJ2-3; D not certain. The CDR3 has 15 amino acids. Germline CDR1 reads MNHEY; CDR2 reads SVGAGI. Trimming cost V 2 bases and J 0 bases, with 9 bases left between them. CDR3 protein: CASSYRAASTDTQYF. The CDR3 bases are TGTGCCAGCAGTTACAGGGCAGCTAGCACAGATACGCAGTATTTT.

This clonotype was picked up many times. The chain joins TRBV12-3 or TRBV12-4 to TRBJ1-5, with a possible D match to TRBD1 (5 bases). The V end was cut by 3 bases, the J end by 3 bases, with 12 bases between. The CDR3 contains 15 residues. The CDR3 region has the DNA TGTGCCAGCAGTTTGCCGGGACTCCTCAATCAGCCCCAGCATTTT. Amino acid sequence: CASSLPGLLNQPQHF.

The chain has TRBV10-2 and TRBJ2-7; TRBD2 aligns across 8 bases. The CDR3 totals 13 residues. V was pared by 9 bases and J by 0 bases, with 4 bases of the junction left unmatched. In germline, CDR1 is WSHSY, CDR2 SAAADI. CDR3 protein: CASVAGPSYEQYF. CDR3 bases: TGCGCCAGTGTAGCGGGACCCTCCTACGAGCAGTACTTC.